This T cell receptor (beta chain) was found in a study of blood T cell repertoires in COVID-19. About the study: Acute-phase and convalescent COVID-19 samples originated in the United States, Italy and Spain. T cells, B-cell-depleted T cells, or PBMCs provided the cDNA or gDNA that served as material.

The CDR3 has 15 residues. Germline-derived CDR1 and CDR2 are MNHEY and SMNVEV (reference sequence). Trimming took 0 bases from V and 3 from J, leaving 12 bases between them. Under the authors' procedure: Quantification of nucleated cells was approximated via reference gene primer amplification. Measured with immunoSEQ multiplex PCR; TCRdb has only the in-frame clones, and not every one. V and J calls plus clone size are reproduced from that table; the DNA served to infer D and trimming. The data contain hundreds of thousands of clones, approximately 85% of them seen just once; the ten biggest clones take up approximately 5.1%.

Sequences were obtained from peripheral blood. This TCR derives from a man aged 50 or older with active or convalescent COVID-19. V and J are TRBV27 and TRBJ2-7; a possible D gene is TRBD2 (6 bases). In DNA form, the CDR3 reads TGTGCCAGCAGTTTATCGAATAGCGGCAACTACGAGCAGTACTTC. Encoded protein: CASSLSNSGNYEQYF.